This note documents a single T cell receptor (beta chain) sequence. What it recognizes is unknown. This entry is derived from a study of cytomegalovirus exposure and HLA in healthy donors. The V gene's germline CDR1 is SNHLY and CDR2 FYNNEI. The V end was cut by 7 bases, the J end by 8 bases, with 12 bases between. The CDR3 consists of 13 residues. Findings and caveats of the study: Association of roughly 17,000 TCR beta sequences with HLA alleles was found at 0.05 false discovery rate in a later analysis. It was confirmed in vitro that a few of the CMV-associated chains were specific for CMV antigens. There were some public TCRs occurring in many donors, but most TCR sequences were rare. The authors later linked a missense DCLRE1C variant to TCR beta V- and J-gene trimming.

60 Vbeta and 13 Jbeta primers were used in PCR. Assay used: immunoSEQ multiplex PCR; TCRdb lists only in-frame clones, some missing. With about 130,000 clones in the sample, the ten largest clones hold more than 1.5%. The clonotype was recovered from a young man in good health and CMV-seronegative. The chain joins TRBV2 to TRBJ1-6; possibly TRBD1 for D (6 bases). What was sequenced was PBMCs. The CDR3 reads CASTGEGDSPLHF. CDR3 sequence (DNA): TGTGCCAGCACCGGGGAGGGGGATTCACCCCTCCACTTT.